This T cell receptor beta chain was profiled in a study of blood T cell repertoires in COVID-19. Background on the study: Sources were T cells, B-cell-depleted T cells, or PBMCs; the material itself was cDNA or gDNA.

From germline, CDR1 is LGHDT and CDR2 YNNKEL (reference sequence). V gave up 5 bases and J gave up 2 bases, with 14 bases separating them. This CDR3 contains 15 residues. Original handling: Reference gene primer amplification gave nucleated cell count estimates. Sequenced by immunoSEQ multiplex PCR; TCRdb stores in-frame clones only, minus some. The DNA was the basis for D and trimming; V, J and clone size are from that table. The data show about 370,000 clones, with 70% to 90% seen just once and around 2.8% held by the top ten. Sequencing input: peripheral blood. The sequence was obtained from a woman in her 30s with COVID-19, enrolled during active disease. This sequence joins TRBV3-1 (or the pseudogene TRBV3-2) and TRBJ2-3; D may be TRBD1 (5 bases). The CDR3 region has the DNA TGTGCCAGCAGCGGGGCCAACATACCCACAGATACGCAGTATTTT. This encodes CASSGANIPTDTQYF.